A single sample gave rise to the 17 T cell receptor beta chains below, sequenced in a study of blood T cell repertoires in COVID-19. Assay: immunoSEQ multiplex PCR; the TCRdb copy retains only in-frame clones and omits some. The profile shows fewer than 100,000 clones, 75% to 85% of them singletons. The specimen sequenced was peripheral blood. Source of these receptors: a woman in her seventies with acute or convalescent COVID-19.

V gene TRBV7-9 combines with J gene TRBJ2-7, with D maybe TRBD1 (6 bases). CDR1 and CDR2 (germline): SEHNR, FQNEAQ (reference sequence). Trimming took 2 bases from V and 2 from J, leaving 13 bases between them. The CDR3 totals 15 residues. The CDR3 reads CASSLTAGDTYEQYF. CDR3 bases: TGTGCCAGCAGCTTAACGGCAGGGGACACCTACGAGCAGTACTTC.

The rearrangement joins TRBV11-2 to TRBJ1-5; TRBD1 aligns across 9 bases. This CDR3 contains 15 residues. Unmatched junction bases numbered 3, after V lost 5 bases and J lost 1 base. Germline V gene sequence: CDR1 SGHAT, CDR2 FQNNGV. CDR3: CASSPGTGSNQPQHF. DNA for the CDR3: TGTGCCAGCAGCCCAGGGACAGGGAGCAATCAGCCCCAGCATTTT.

The chain combines TRBV24-1 with TRBJ1-2; possible D gene TRBD1, 6 bases. The CDR3 has 14 residues. Deletions cut 7 bases from V and 1 base from J, with 12 bases between. CDR1 and CDR2 (germline): KGHDR, SFDVKD. The chain's CDR3 is CATRGTGFNYGYTF. The CDR3 DNA is TGTGCCACCAGAGGTACAGGGTTTAACTATGGCTACACCTTC.

This chain connects TRBV6-2 or TRBV6-3 to TRBJ1-5; a weak D match, TRBD1 (5 bases). V was trimmed by 2 bases and J by 4 bases, leaving 18 bases between them. Per the germline V gene, CDR1 is MNHEY and CDR2 is SVGEGT. This CDR3 contains 17 residues. CDR3 in amino acids: CASSYGGGRATNQPQHF. The CDR3 coding sequence is TGTGCCAGCAGTTACGGGGGGGGTAGGGCCACTAATCAGCCCCAGCATTTT.

The chain employs TRBV9 and TRBJ1-6; perhaps TRBD1 as D (6 bases). Trimming left V 5 bases short and J 9 bases short, with 12 bases between. Germline-derived CDR1 and CDR2 are SGDLS and YYNGEE. There are 13 residues in the CDR3. As DNA, the CDR3 is TGTGCCAGCAGGGGACACCCGGGTTCACCCCTCCACTTT. It specifies CASRGHPGSPLHF.

V is TRBV27 and J is TRBJ1-5; 11 bases line up with TRBD1. There are 14 residues in the CDR3. Trimming removed 5 bases from V and 6 bases from J; junction bases left unmatched: 3. Germline V gene data show CDR1 as MNHEY and CDR2 as SMNVEV (reference sequence). CDR3 bases: TGTGCCAGCAGTAGAGGGACAGGGGGTCAGCCCCAGCATTTT. Encoded protein: CASSRGTGGQPQHF.

This clone was seen more than once but under ten times. The chain is built from TRBV28 and TRBJ2-5; 7 nucleotides match TRBD2. The CDR3 runs to 15 residues. Per germline, CDR1 MDHEN and CDR2 SYDVKM. The V segment lost 6 bases and the J segment 8 bases; nucleotides outside the gene matches: 15. CDR3 bases: TGTGCCAGCAGCCAGCTAGAGGGGAGGGTAGGAACCCAGTACTTC. It specifies CASSQLEGRVGTQYF.

The chain uses TRBV15 and TRBJ2-5, with D perhaps matching TRBD1 (6 bases). The V gene's germline CDR1 is LNHNV and CDR2 YYDKDF (reference sequence). Between the trimmed V and J ends, which lost 7 bases and 2 bases, there was a span of 11 bases. The CDR3 sequence is 13 residues long. The CDR3 here is CATTTGQQETQYF. The CDR3 nucleotides are TGTGCCACCACCACAGGACAGCAAGAGACCCAGTACTTC.

The chain combines TRBV6-6 with TRBJ2-2, with D uncertain. The CDR3 contains 13 residues. Germline loops: CDR1 MNHNY, CDR2 SVGAGI (reference sequence). V lost 6 bases and J 2 bases, leaving 7 bases between the germline ends. CDR3: CASSQINTGELFF. The CDR3 nucleotides read TGTGCCAGCAGCCAAATTAACACCGGGGAGCTGTTTTTT.

This chain joins TRBV5-1 and TRBJ2-1, with 7 bases fitting TRBD2. V shed 2 bases and J 3 bases; nucleotides not matched to a gene: 2. The CDR3 consists of 14 residues. In germline, CDR1 is SGHRS, CDR2 YFSETQ. CDR3 amino acids: CASSLQRDYNEQFF. CDR3 sequence (DNA): TGCGCCAGCAGCTTACAGCGGGACTACAATGAGCAGTTCTTC. The full variable domain, rest sourced from reference TRBV5-1 and TRBJ2-1, is KAGVTQTPRYLIKTRGQQVTLSCSPISGHRSVSWYQQTPGQGLQFLFEYFSETQRNKGNFPGRFSGRQFSNSRSEMNVSTLELGDSALYLCASSLQRDYNEQFFGPGTRLTVL.

This chain uses TRBV2 with TRBJ1-1, with D perhaps matching TRBD1 (6 bases). CDR1 and CDR2 (germline): SNHLY, FYNNEI. Trimming pared 8 bases from V and 1 base from J, leaving 17 bases between. The CDR3 contains 15 residues. The CDR3 nucleotides read TGTGCCAGCCGGGCAGCTCTAGGGGGGAACACTGAAGCTTTCTTT. Amino acid sequence: CASRAALGGNTEAFF.

V and J are TRBV6-5 and TRBJ1-1; TRBD1 matches at 7 bases. The CDR3 has 11 residues. V shed 7 bases and J 7 bases; nucleotides not matched to a gene: 3. CDR1 and CDR2 from the germline V gene are MNHEY and SVGAGI. CDR3 in DNA: TGTGCCAGCACCTACAGGGGTGAAGCTTTCTTT. Protein: CASTYRGEAFF.

This sequence joins TRBV6-4 and TRBJ1-1, with D hard to call. Germline CDR1 and CDR2: MRHNA and SNTAGT. Trimming took 4 bases from V and 7 from J, leaving 13 bases between them. The CDR3 spans 13 residues. The CDR3 DNA is TGTGCCAGCAGTGCCCGGACTGGGCTTGAAGCTTTCTTT. Protein product: CASSARTGLEAFF.

V is TRBV6-6 and J is TRBJ2-1; TRBD2 aligns across 10 bases. Germline loops: CDR1 MNHNY, CDR2 SVGAGI (reference sequence). Unmatched junction bases numbered 3, after V lost 4 bases and J lost 3 bases. The CDR3 runs to 15 residues. The CDR3 is CASSLVAGGYNEQFF. The CDR3 DNA is TGTGCCAGCAGTTTAGTAGCGGGAGGCTACAATGAGCAGTTCTTC.

This rearrangement joins TRBV15 to TRBJ2-3, with a tentative D call TRBD2 (5 bases). Looked up from germline, CDR1 is LNHNV and CDR2 is YYDKDF (reference sequence). The CDR3 runs to 16 residues. With 0 bases removed from V and 4 bases from J, the gap between germline ends came to 14 bases. Here the CDR3 reads CATSRDMSGVADTQYF. CDR3 DNA: TGTGCCACCAGCAGAGATATGAGCGGAGTGGCAGATACGCAGTATTTT.

This chain joins TRBV2 and TRBJ2-3; 8 nucleotides line up with TRBD2. CDR3 length: 14 residues. V trimming: 3 bases; J trimming: 4 bases; junction bases outside the gene matches: 3. Looked up from germline, CDR1 is SNHLY and CDR2 is FYNNEI. The CDR3 region is CASSEVSGADTQYF. Written as DNA, the CDR3 is TGTGCCAGCAGTGAGGTTAGCGGGGCAGATACGCAGTATTTT.

This rearrangement joins TRBV9 to TRBJ2-7, with TRBD2 identical over 8 bases. The CDR3 covers 16 residues. V trimming: 0 bases; J trimming: 0 bases; junction bases outside the gene matches: 5. Per germline, CDR1 SGDLS and CDR2 YYNGEE. The CDR3 DNA sequence: TGTGCCAGCAGCGTAGCGGGAGGGCCTAGCTCCTACGAGCAGTACTTC. Encoded protein: CASSVAGGPSSYEQYF. Together with reference TRBV9 and TRBJ2-7, the CDR3 gives the full variable domain: DSGVTQTPKHLITATGQRVTLRCSPRSGDLSVYWYQQSLDQGLQFLIQYYNGEERAKGNILERFSAQQFPDLHSELNLSSLELGDSALYFCASSVAGGPSSYEQYFGPGTRLTVT.